This TCR beta chain is from a study of OX40 agonist ivuxolimab in advanced cancers. Background on the study: One patient with hepatocellular carcinoma and two with cutaneous melanoma, three in all, had partial responses.

The repertoire was sequenced with immunoSEQ multiplex PCR; TCRdb's copy has only in-frame clones and lacks some. There are under 45,000 clones in the sample; 65% to 85% occur only once, and roughly 1.9% lies in the top ten. At baseline, cycle 4 day 1, and cycle 7 day 1, blood was sampled. The TCR was taken from an adult with an advanced solid tumor such as melanoma, head and neck, liver or kidney cancer. The material sequenced was CD4+ or CD8+ T cells sorted from blood, taken in a trial of the OX40 agonist ivuxolimab.

The CDR3, as DNA: TGTGCCAGTAGTAAAACGACTAGCGGGATGGAAAATACGCAGTATTTT. Its translation: CASSKTTSGMENTQYF. The V gene is TRBV19, the J gene TRBJ2-3, with 11 positions matching TRBD2. Germline V lookup: CDR1 LNHDA, CDR2 SQIVND (reference sequence). The V and J ends lost 4 bases and 7 bases, in that order; junction bases with no gene match: 10. This CDR3 has 16 residues.